This passage covers 30 T cell receptor beta chains from one sample sequenced in a study of T cell repertoires in cytomegalovirus infection. Each CDR3 protein is one row after TCRdb ran MiXCR on the reads. The sample has about 260,000 distinct CDR3 sequences; around 13% are singletons. The sequencing input was PBMCs. The receptors stem from a human donor in good health (CMV status not recorded). Some clones in this sample may be carry-over from other donors' samples.

At least ten counts were recorded for this clonotype. This chain connects TRBV11-2 to TRBJ1-5; no definite D call. CDR1 and CDR2 (germline): SGHAT, FQNNGV. The ends were cut back, 3 bases at V and 6 bases at J, with 9 bases in the middle. The CDR3 covers 13 residues. The CDR3 DNA reads TGTGCCAGCAGCTTTTCGGATTTTCAGCCCCAGCATTTT. Amino acid sequence: CASSFSDFQPQHF.

V gene TRBV29-1 combines with J gene TRBJ2-5; perhaps TRBD2 as D (7 bases). The CDR3 has 14 residues. Germline V CDR1 and CDR2: SQVTM, ANQGSEA. Trimming cost V 4 bases and J 4 bases, with 16 bases left between them. The CDR3, as DNA: TGCAGCGTTGTCCAAGGGGGGGCAGGAGAGACCCAGTACTTC. It translates to CSVVQGGAGETQYF.

This clonotype was observed many times. J is TRBJ2-1 and V is TRBV7-9; TRBD2 matches 15 bases. Germline loops: CDR1 SEHNR, CDR2 FQNEAQ (reference sequence). With 2 bases clipped from V and 1 base from J, the junction kept 6 bases outside the gene matches. CDR3 length: 19 residues. The CDR3 loop reads CASSLIGTSGRLSYNEQFF. DNA of the CDR3: TGTGCCAGCAGCTTAATCGGGACTAGCGGGAGGTTATCCTACAATGAGCAGTTCTTC.

This clonotype was counted ten times or more. The V and J genes are TRBV6-4 and TRBJ2-1, with TRBD2 identical over 9 bases. Germline CDR1 and CDR2: MRHNA and SNTAGT. This CDR3 region has 14 residues. J gave up 7 bases and V 6 bases, and 7 bases lay outside the gene matches. The CDR3, as DNA: TGTGCCAGCAGCGATATAGCGGGAGTTAATGAGCAGTTCTTC. Translating gives CASSDIAGVNEQFF.

In its sample, this clonotype was seen many times. The chain combines TRBV7-2 with TRBJ2-3, with D possibly TRBD2 on 7 matching bases. The CDR3 consists of 17 residues. Germline lookup yields CDR1 SGHTA and CDR2 FQGNSA. V was pared by 5 bases and J by 0 bases, with 18 bases between. The CDR3 region is CASSLRGGLPSTDTQYF. DNA of the CDR3: TGTGCCAGCAGCCTCCGAGGGGGACTACCTAGCACAGATACGCAGTATTTT. The entire variable domain, with the rest obtained from reference TRBV7-2 and TRBJ2-3, is as follows: GAGVSQSPSNKVTEKGKDVELRCDPISGHTALYWYRQSLGQGLEFLIYFQGNSAPDKSGLPSDRFSAERTGGSVSTLTIQRTQQEDSAVYLCASSLRGGLPSTDTQYFGPGTRLTVL.

This clonotype was picked up many times. J is TRBJ2-7 and V is TRBV7-2; D not resolved. CDR3 size: 14 residues. Per germline, CDR1 SGHTA and CDR2 FQGNSA. V was clipped by 5 bases and J by 4 bases, with 15 bases between them. The CDR3 DNA reads as TGTGCCAGCAGCCTACGGTCTCCCCGATACGAGCAGTACTTC. It translates to CASSLRSPRYEQYF.

This clonotype has only a few counts. Here the CDR3 reads CSARTDDYSNQPQHF. The CDR3 region has the DNA TGCAGTGCTAGGACAGACGATTATAGCAATCAGCCCCAGCATTTT. The chain is built from TRBV20-1 and TRBJ1-5; D is perhaps TRBD1 (5 bases). CDR1 DFQATT and CDR2 SNEGSKA come from the germline V gene (reference sequence). The CDR3 contains 15 residues. V shed 3 bases and J shed 0 bases, with 12 bases lying between them.

In this sample, this clonotype turned up a few times. The V gene is TRBV15, the J gene TRBJ1-1; D possibly corresponds to TRBD1 (6 bases). The CDR3 contains 15 residues. V lost 0 bases to trimming and J lost 5 bases, with 13 bases between them. Per the germline V gene, CDR1 is LNHNV and CDR2 is YYDKDF (reference sequence). The CDR3 DNA reads as TGTGCCACCAGCAGAGATAACAGGGAGGGGACTGAAGCTTTCTTT. It specifies CATSRDNREGTEAFF.

This clonotype was found many times. The chain joins TRBV7-9 to TRBJ1-5; D gene uncertain. Germline V CDR1 and CDR2: SEHNR, FQNEAQ (reference sequence). Trimming cost V 2 bases and J 5 bases, with 7 bases left between them. The CDR3 is 13 amino acids. The CDR3 DNA reads TGTGCCAGCAGCTTATCAGCGGATCAGCCCCAGCATTTT. This gives the protein CASSLSADQPQHF.

The sample holds a few counts of this clonotype. The chain is built from TRBV6-2 or TRBV6-3 and TRBJ2-7; possibly TRBD1 for D (6 bases). With 6 bases removed from V and 3 bases from J, the gap between germline ends came to 15 bases. Germline CDR1 reads MNHEY; CDR2 reads SVGEGT. The CDR3 runs 14 residues. CDR3 in DNA: TGTGCCAGCAGAGAACAGGGAGCTCGCTACGAGCAGTACTTC. This sequence encodes CASREQGARYEQYF.

This clonotype appeared a few times. The J gene is TRBJ1-5, the V gene TRBV27, with D possibly TRBD1 on 5 matching bases. This CDR3 comprises 16 residues. Trimming took off 0 bases at V and 7 bases at J, with 16 bases between the two ends. Per germline, CDR1 MNHEY and CDR2 SMNVEV (reference sequence). The CDR3 region is CASSLSRQGFRQPQHF. CDR3 nucleotides: TGTGCCAGCAGTTTATCTCGCCAGGGCTTCAGGCAGCCCCAGCATTTT.

The chain recombines TRBV20-1 with TRBJ1-1; TRBD1 aligns across 8 bases. The CDR3 runs 13 residues. In germline, CDR1 is DFQATT, CDR2 SNEGSKA (reference sequence). Unmatched junction bases numbered 2, after V lost 5 bases and J lost 0 bases. The CDR3, as DNA: TGCAGTGCTCCACAGGGGGTGAACACTGAAGCTTTCTTT. Amino acids: CSAPQGVNTEAFF.

In this sample, this clonotype turned up a few times. The J gene is TRBJ1-4, the V gene TRBV7-9, with TRBD1 identical over 9 bases. The CDR3 is 17 amino acids. Per the germline V gene, CDR1 is SEHNR and CDR2 is FQNEAQ (reference sequence). Trimming took 1 base from V and 5 from J; bases not matched to a gene: 8. The CDR3 spells CASSLETGTGKNEKLFF. The CDR3 region has the DNA TGTGCCAGCAGCTTAGAAACCGGGACAGGGAAGAATGAAAAACTGTTTTTT.

Many counts were recorded for this clonotype. V gene TRBV7-2 combines with J gene TRBJ1-3; D possibly corresponds to TRBD1 (5 bases). V lost 1 base to trimming and J lost 0 bases, with 7 bases between them. The germline V gene has CDR1 SGHTA and CDR2 FQGNSA. CDR3 size: 15 residues. The CDR3 DNA follows: TGTGCCAGCAGCTTAGGAGGGGACTCTGGAAACACCATATATTTT. Encoded protein: CASSLGGDSGNTIYF. The full variable domain, with the rest looked up from reference TRBV7-2 and TRBJ1-3, is GAGVSQSPSNKVTEKGKDVELRCDPISGHTALYWYRQSLGQGLEFLIYFQGNSAPDKSGLPSDRFSAERTGGSVSTLTIQRTQQEDSAVYLCASSLGGDSGNTIYFGEGSWLTVV.

This clonotype was counted at least ten times. The V call is TRBV28, the J call TRBJ1-6; D not certain. This CDR3 spans 14 amino acids. The V end was cut by 3 bases, the J end by 7 bases, with 10 bases between. From germline, CDR1 is MDHEN and CDR2 SYDVKM. CDR3 coding DNA: TGTGCCAGCAGTTTCGCCCCGACAAATTCACCCCTCCACTTT. Amino acid sequence: CASSFAPTNSPLHF.

The chain couples TRBV19 to TRBJ1-5; D gene ambiguous. The V end lost 1 base, the J end lost 0 bases, and 7 bases lay between the germline ends. The CDR3 has 15 residues. Germline CDR1 LNHDA, CDR2 SQIVND (reference sequence). The CDR3 reads CASSIAQYSNQPQHF. For the CDR3, the DNA is TGTGCCAGTAGTATAGCCCAATATAGCAATCAGCCCCAGCATTTT.

The genes are TRBV19 and TRBJ2-1, with D maybe TRBD1 (6 bases). The CDR3 runs to 13 residues. Trimming removed 9 bases at V and 0 bases at J, with 9 bases between. Germline V gene sequence: CDR1 LNHDA, CDR2 SQIVND (reference sequence). CDR3 sequence reads: CASRTASYNEQFF. The CDR3 DNA sequence: TGTGCCAGCCGGACAGCCTCCTACAATGAGCAGTTCTTC. The whole variable domain, filled in from reference TRBV19 and TRBJ2-1, reads DGGITQSPKYLFRKEGQNVTLSCEQNLNHDAMYWYRQDPGQGLRLIYYSQIVNDFQKGDIAEGYSVSREKKESFPLTVTSAQKNPTAFYLCASRTASYNEQFFGPGTRLTVL.

This chain uses TRBV19 with TRBJ2-1; the match to TRBD2 covers 13 bases. The V gene end was trimmed by 7 bases and the J gene end by 1 base; junction bases not matched to a gene: 10. Germline lookup yields CDR1 LNHDA and CDR2 SQIVND (reference sequence). The length of the CDR3 is 18 residues. The CDR3, as DNA: TGTGCCAGTATCCAAGGGACTAGCGGGGACCAATCCTACAATGAGCAGTTCTTC. Its translation is CASIQGTSGDQSYNEQFF.

This clonotype showed up many times. The genes are TRBV25-1 and TRBJ2-3; D gene ambiguous. CDR3 length: 14 amino acids. Trimming took off 2 bases at V and 0 bases at J, with 6 bases between the two ends. Germline assignment: CDR1 MGHDK and CDR2 SYGVNS. CDR3 nucleotide sequence: TGTGCCAGCAGTGAAGAACAGAGCACAGATACGCAGTATTTT. Protein product: CASSEEQSTDTQYF.

The chain uses TRBV5-1 and TRBJ1-1; 8 bases align to TRBD1. J lost 0 bases, V lost 8 bases, and 9 bases had no gene match. Germline V gene data show CDR1 as SGHRS and CDR2 as YFSETQ. The CDR3 consists of 15 residues. CDR3 protein: CASNQQGEMNTEAFF. The CDR3 DNA sequence: TGCGCCAGTAATCAACAGGGGGAGATGAACACTGAAGCTTTCTTT.

This clonotype occurred many times. The rearrangement uses TRBV7-2 and TRBJ1-2, with D possibly matching TRBD1 (5 bases). Trimming removed 0 bases at V and 6 bases at J, with 14 bases between. The germline CDR1 and CDR2 sequences are SGHTA and FQGNSA. The CDR3 sequence is 15 residues long. CDR3 DNA sequence: TGTGCCAGCAGCTTAGCCCCTTTGATGGGGGATGGCTACACCTTC. Amino acids: CASSLAPLMGDGYTF.

This clonotype was seen ten or more times. Here the CDR3 DNA reads TGTGCCAGCAGCTTAGGTGCGGGGGGGTCCCCCTACAATGAGCAGTTCTTC. Protein product: CASSLGAGGSPYNEQFF. The chain joins TRBV7-2 to TRBJ2-1; 9 nucleotides match TRBD2. Germline V CDR1 and CDR2: SGHTA, FQGNSA. Trimming took 1 base from V and 2 from J; bases not matched to a gene: 6. The CDR3 is 17 amino acids.

This clonotype was recorded at least ten times. The chain is built from TRBV14 and TRBJ1-1; D is ambiguous. CDR3 length equals 15 residues. Trimming took off 2 bases at V and 0 bases at J, with 10 bases between the two ends. CDR1 is SGHDN, CDR2 FVKESK, per germline. CDR3 bases: TGTGCCAGCAGCCAATTGGGCAGGTTGAACACTGAAGCTTTCTTT. This encodes CASSQLGRLNTEAFF.

CDR3 coding DNA: TGCAGTGCTAGGGGGACCGCCCTATACGAGCAGTACTTC. It translates to CSARGTALYEQYF. The chain employs TRBV20-1 and TRBJ2-7, with D possibly called TRBD1 or TRBD2 (5 bases each). The CDR3 runs 13 residues. Per germline, CDR1 DFQATT and CDR2 SNEGSKA (reference sequence). The ends were cut back, 3 bases at V and 4 bases at J, with 13 bases in the middle.

This clonotype occurred a few times. CDR3 loop: CASSLDAGYSGANVLTF. For the CDR3, the DNA is TGCGCCAGCAGCTTGGATGCCGGCTACTCTGGGGCCAACGTCCTGACTTTC. The V gene is TRBV5-1, the J gene TRBJ2-6, with unresolved D. The CDR3 sequence is 17 residues long. Trimming left V 0 bases short and J 0 bases short, with 10 bases between. The germline V gene has CDR1 SGHRS and CDR2 YFSETQ.

The J gene is TRBJ1-1, the V gene TRBV10-3, with 12 bases lining up with TRBD1. The V gene end was trimmed by 5 bases and the J gene end by 5 bases; junction bases not matched to a gene: 3. The CDR3 totals 14 residues. The germline gives CDR1 ENHRY, CDR2 SYGVKD. The CDR3 DNA reads as TGTGCCATCAGTCCGGGACAGGGGGCGACTGAAGCTTTCTTT. Its protein product is CAISPGQGATEAFF.

This clonotype came up a few times. This sequence joins TRBV12-3 or TRBV12-4 and TRBJ2-5; D is perhaps TRBD2 (7 bases). The CDR3 runs to 15 residues. Trimming stripped 3 bases from V and 5 bases from J, with 16 bases between. The CDR3 sequence: CASSFGGALVETQYF. DNA for the CDR3: TGTGCCAGCAGTTTTGGGGGGGCCCTCGTGGAGACCCAGTACTTC.

The table lists this clonotype with many counts. The genes are TRBV4-1 and TRBJ2-3, with D possibly being TRBD1 or TRBD2 (5 bases each). This CDR3 is 18 amino acids long. Germline assignment: CDR1 MGHRA and CDR2 YSYEKL. The ends were cut back, 0 bases at V and 5 bases at J, with 21 bases in the middle. The CDR3 loop reads CASSQEGASVGVKDTQYF. The CDR3 nucleotides read TGCGCCAGCAGCCAAGAGGGTGCCTCTGTGGGGGTGAAAGATACGCAGTATTTT.

This clonotype occurred many times. The chain uses TRBV11-2 and TRBJ2-7, with 8 bases matching TRBD2. V dropped 1 base and J dropped 4; count of bases not matched to a gene: 6. The CDR3 is 15 residues long. Per germline, CDR1 SGHAT and CDR2 FQNNGV. CDR3: CASSLGGLAGYEQYF. The CDR3 coding sequence is TGTGCCAGCAGCTTAGGAGGACTAGCTGGGTACGAGCAGTACTTC.

This clonotype occurred many times. The J gene is TRBJ2-2, the V gene TRBV7-2; the D gene is possibly TRBD2 (5 bases). Trimming took 2 bases from V and 0 from J, leaving 25 bases between them. This CDR3 contains 21 residues. Germline assignment: CDR1 SGHTA and CDR2 FQGNSA. The CDR3 here is CASSLYSGGSSVRANTGELFF. The CDR3 coding sequence is TGTGCCAGCAGCTTATATAGTGGTGGGAGTAGCGTACGAGCGAACACCGGGGAGCTGTTTTTT. The entire variable domain, with the rest obtained from reference TRBV7-2 and TRBJ2-2, is as follows: GAGVSQSPSNKVTEKGKDVELRCDPISGHTALYWYRQSLGQGLEFLIYFQGNSAPDKSGLPSDRFSAERTGGSVSTLTIQRTQQEDSAVYLCASSLYSGGSSVRANTGELFFGEGSRLTVL.